These 4 T cell receptor beta chains originate from one sample sequenced in a study of blood T cell repertoires in COVID-19 (dated by TCRdb to the early 2020s). The receptor library was made with the immunoSEQ multiplex PCR assay. TCRdb provides this immuneACCESS table in a form limited to in-frame rearrangements. Some clones are lacking; in checked studies, under half of them reflect an unresolved V gene, and why the rest are absent is not known. The sample includes 200,000 or so clones, with approximately 90% observed a single time. The ten largest clonotypes hold roughly 2.7% of the sample. Sample: PBMCs or T cells enriched from blood (not recorded which). These receptors were collected from a woman between 25 and 40 years old who had recovered from COVID-19.

J is TRBJ1-5 and V is TRBV6-5, with D tentatively TRBD1 (5 bases). The CDR3 is 14 residues long. Germline-derived CDR1 and CDR2 are MNHEY and SVGAGI. The ends were cut back, 6 bases at V and 2 bases at J, with 11 bases in the middle. This CDR3 reads CASRSRVGNQPQHF. The DNA of the CDR3 is TGTGCCAGCAGAAGCAGGGTTGGCAATCAGCCCCAGCATTTT.

The CDR3 reads CASSVLAGADTQYF. DNA for the CDR3: TGTGCCAGCAGTGTACTAGCGGGCGCAGATACGCAGTATTTT. The rearrangement joins TRBV6-4 to TRBJ2-3; 9 bases agree with TRBD2. V was pared by 4 bases and J by 4 bases, with 3 bases of the junction left unmatched. Germline CDR1 is MRHNA and CDR2 is SNTAGT. The CDR3 is 14 residues long.

The chain links TRBV18 to TRBJ1-1; 7 bases fit TRBD1. V shed 3 bases, J shed 3 bases, and the junction held 4 bases outside the gene matches. This CDR3 has 14 residues. Looked up from germline, CDR1 is KGHSH and CDR2 is LQKENI. The CDR3 nucleotides read TGTGCCAGCTCACCGCAGGGGGTAGACACTGAAGCTTTCTTT. As protein: CASSPQGVDTEAFF.

J is TRBJ1-2 and V is TRBV7-2; 7 positions agree with TRBD1. Trimming cost V 5 bases and J 3 bases; bases outside gene matches: 15. The CDR3 totals 17 residues. Germline V gene data show CDR1 as SGHTA and CDR2 as FQGNSA. CDR3 protein: CASSTPRQGERDYGYTF. DNA of the CDR3: TGTGCCAGCAGCACCCCTCGGCAGGGGGAAAGGGACTATGGCTACACCTTC.